The present TCR beta chain was sequenced within a study of glioma-infiltrating T cells after dendritic cell vaccination. The wider study: At biweekly intervals, patients got three intradermal dendritic cell vaccine injections.

The V end lost 7 bases, the J end lost 6 bases, and 13 bases lay between the germline ends. The CDR3 spans 13 residues. Looked up from germline, CDR1 is SNHLY and CDR2 is FYNNEI. Clones were sequenced by immunoSEQ multiplex PCR, and TCRdb holds only the in-frame ones, with some missing. The table records approximately 48,000 clones, over 75% of them present only once. The TCR sequence derives from a human donor with glioblastoma. Sequencing was performed on blood, taken before dendritic cell vaccination. This chain uses TRBV2 with TRBJ2-1; possibly TRBD2 for D (6 bases). The CDR3 protein is CASTISGVNEQFF. The CDR3 region has the DNA TGTGCCAGCACTATTTCGGGAGTCAATGAGCAGTTCTTC.